This T cell receptor (beta chain) was observed in a study of cytomegalovirus exposure and HLA in healthy donors. Study as a whole: There were some 81 million unique TCRs (from HLA-typed donors) in an early data release.

This clone was found a few times. Its antigen is still unknown. General study findings and limits: Common viral pathogens seemed, in a later analysis, to connect with several of the most significant clusters. In the analysis, some V segments, TRBV6-2 and TRBV6-3 included, were excluded as indistinguishable.

Primers included in the PCR were 60 Vbeta and 13 Jbeta primers. TCRdb's copy holds only in-frame clones and misses some; the assay was immunoSEQ multiplex PCR. The table records roughly 95,000 clones, more than 75% of them present only once. This CDR3 has 14 residues. V gave up 4 bases and J gave up 3 bases, with 9 bases separating them. The germline CDR1 and CDR2 sequences are MGHRA and YSYEKL. The rearrangement links TRBV4-1 to TRBJ2-2, with D hard to call. The TCR was taken from a young man in good health and CMV-seropositive. The sequencing sample was made of PBMCs. The CDR3: CASSRWQYTGELFF. CDR3 DNA sequence: TGCGCCAGCAGCCGATGGCAGTACACCGGGGAGCTGTTTTTT.